The 3 T cell receptor beta chains listed next were all sequenced from one sample in a study of T cells in Graves' hyperthyroidism and ophthalmopathy. RNA transcripts provided the source from which TCR beta CDR3 regions were amplified. With the HTBI primer set, the TCR CDR3 went through a first round of RT-PCR. TCRdb fed the multiplex PCR reads into MiXCR, producing one record per CDR3 protein. The data contain about 640,000 distinct CDR3 sequences, more than 20% of them singletons. Sequenced input: blood. These receptors all stem from a man aged 25-45 years with Graves' ophthalmopathy.

This rearrangement joins TRBV30 to TRBJ2-1; the D is unclear. Trimming cost V 1 base and J 0 bases, with 10 bases left between them. The CDR3 is 15 amino acids. CDR1 GTSNPN and CDR2 SVGIG come from the germline V gene (reference sequence). The CDR3 reads CAWSEVRSSYNEQFF. In nucleotides, the CDR3 is TGTGCCTGGAGTGAGGTCCGTAGCTCCTACAATGAGCAGTTCTTC.

This clonotype was picked up one time. The CDR3 does not close with the conserved phenylalanine or tryptophan, likely indicating a read error. The chain links TRBV20-1 to TRBJ2-7; D is undetermined. Trimming stripped 1 base from V and 2 bases from J, with 6 bases between. The CDR3 is made up of 12 amino acids. CDR1 and CDR2 (germline): DFQATT, SNEGSKA (reference sequence). The CDR3 nucleotides read TGCAGTGCTAGAGGACCAACCTACGAGCAGTACTCC. Protein: CSARGPTYEQYS.

This clonotype has a handful of counts. The gene calls are TRBV10-3 and TRBJ2-7, with 8 positions matching TRBD2. Germline-derived CDR1 and CDR2 are ENHRY and SYGVKD. The CDR3 spans 15 residues. The junction had 10 bases not matched to a gene; V was cut back by 8 bases and J by 1 base. In nucleotides, the CDR3 is TGTGCCATCGGCAAGACCGGGACTAGTTCCTACGAGCAGTACTTC. Its translation: CAIGKTGTSSYEQYF.